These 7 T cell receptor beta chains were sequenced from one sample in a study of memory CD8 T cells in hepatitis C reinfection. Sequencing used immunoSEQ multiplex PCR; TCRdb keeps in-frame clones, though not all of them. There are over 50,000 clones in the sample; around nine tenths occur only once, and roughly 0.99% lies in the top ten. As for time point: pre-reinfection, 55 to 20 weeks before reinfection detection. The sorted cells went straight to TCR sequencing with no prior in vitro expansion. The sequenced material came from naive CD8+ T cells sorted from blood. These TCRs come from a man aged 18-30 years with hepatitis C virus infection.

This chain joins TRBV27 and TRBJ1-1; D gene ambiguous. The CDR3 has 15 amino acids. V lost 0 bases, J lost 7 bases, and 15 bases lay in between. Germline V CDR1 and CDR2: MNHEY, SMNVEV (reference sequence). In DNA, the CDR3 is TGTGCCAGCAGTTTATCGGCCCTAAGGGCGGGTGAAGCTTTCTTT. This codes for CASSLSALRAGEAFF.

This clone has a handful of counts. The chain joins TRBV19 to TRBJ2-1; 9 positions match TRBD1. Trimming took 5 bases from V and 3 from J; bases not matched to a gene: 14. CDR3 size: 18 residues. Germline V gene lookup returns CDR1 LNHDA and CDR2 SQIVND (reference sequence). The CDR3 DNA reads TGTGCCAGTAGTCAGGACAGGGGCAATGATTACGGCTACAATGAGCAGTTCTTC. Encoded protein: CASSQDRGNDYGYNEQFF.

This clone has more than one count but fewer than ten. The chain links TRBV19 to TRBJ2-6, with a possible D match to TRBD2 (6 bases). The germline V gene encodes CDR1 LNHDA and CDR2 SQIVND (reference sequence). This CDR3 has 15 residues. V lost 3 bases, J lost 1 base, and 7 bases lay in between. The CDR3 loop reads CASSIGGSGANVLTF. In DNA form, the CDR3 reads TGTGCCAGTAGTATCGGAGGGTCTGGGGCCAACGTCCTGACTTTC.

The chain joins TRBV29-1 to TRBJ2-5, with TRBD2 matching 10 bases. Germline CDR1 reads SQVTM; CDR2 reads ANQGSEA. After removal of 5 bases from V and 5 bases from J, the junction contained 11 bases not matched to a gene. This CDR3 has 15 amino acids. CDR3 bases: TGCAGCGTTTTACTAGCTAGCGGGAGAGGGGAGACCCAGTACTTC. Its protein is CSVLLASGRGETQYF.

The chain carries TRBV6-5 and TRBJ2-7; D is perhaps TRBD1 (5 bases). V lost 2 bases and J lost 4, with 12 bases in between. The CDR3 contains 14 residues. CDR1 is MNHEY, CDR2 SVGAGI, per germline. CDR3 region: CASSYGATGYEQYF. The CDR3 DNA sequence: TGTGCCAGCAGTTACGGAGCCACAGGTTACGAGCAGTACTTC.

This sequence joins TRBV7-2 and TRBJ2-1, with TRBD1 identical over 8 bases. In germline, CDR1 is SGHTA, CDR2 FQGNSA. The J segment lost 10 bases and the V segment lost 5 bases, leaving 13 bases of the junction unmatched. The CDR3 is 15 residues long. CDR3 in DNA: TGTGCCAGCAGCGACCGGGACAGGAACACAATGGAGCAGTTCTTC. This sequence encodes CASSDRDRNTMEQFF.

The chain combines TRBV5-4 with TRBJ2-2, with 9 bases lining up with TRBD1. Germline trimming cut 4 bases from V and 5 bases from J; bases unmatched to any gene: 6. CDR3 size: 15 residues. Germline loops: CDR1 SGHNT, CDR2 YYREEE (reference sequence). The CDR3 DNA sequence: TGTGCCAGCAGCCCCGGGACAGGGAAGACCGGGGAGCTGTTTTTT. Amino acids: CASSPGTGKTGELFF.